This TCR beta chain was recovered during a study of cytomegalovirus exposure and HLA in healthy donors. The J segment lost 3 bases and the V segment lost 0 bases, leaving 5 bases of the junction unmatched. This CDR3 comprises 15 residues. Germline V gene sequence: CDR1 LGHNT, CDR2 FRNRAP. Primers included in the PCR were 60 Vbeta and 13 Jbeta primers. Here immunoSEQ multiplex PCR was the method, and the copy in TCRdb shows in-frame clones only, minus some. The sample consists of 55,000 to 85,000 clones, 75% to 85% of them appearing once. Source material: PBMCs. The chain is built from TRBV12-5 and TRBJ2-7, with 7 bases fitting TRBD2. This TCR derives from a man aged 18 to 35 in good health and CMV-seropositive. CDR3 region: CASGLVLGGIYEQYF. The CDR3 DNA is TGTGCTAGTGGTTTGGTACTGGGAGGGATCTACGAGCAGTACTTC.